Listed below are T cell receptor beta chains from one sample, sequenced in a study of blood T cell repertoires in COVID-19. Repertoires were generated with immunoSEQ multiplex PCR, while TCRdb's copy carries only in-frame clones and drops some. The sample consists of more than 150,000 clones, 75% to 85% of them appearing once. Sequencing was done on a sample of peripheral blood. The receptors were sampled from a woman of 80 years or more with COVID-19, enrolled during active disease. Each CDR3 is given with its conserved first and last residue. Each record gives: D gene, V gene, J gene, clone size, CDR3 DNA, CDR3 protein. D genes are given only for firm matches. Size tells how often a clone was seen (once, few, many) or the class of an expanded clone, and some rows leave it out.

d_gene: .; v_gene: TRBV19; j_gene: TRBJ1-3; abundance: .; CDR3nt: TGTGCCAGTAGTCCAACTCACAGGACCGGAGGAAACACCATATATTTT; CDR3aa: CASSPTHRTGGNTIYF
d_gene: .; v_gene: TRBV30; j_gene: TRBJ1-1; abundance: .; CDR3nt: TGTGCCTGGACACACCTGTATACTGAAGCTTTCTTT; CDR3aa: CAWTHLYTEAFF
d_gene: .; v_gene: TRBV5-4; j_gene: TRBJ1-3; abundance: .; CDR3nt: TGTGCCAGCAGCCTCCTCTTGACCGGGACTGCCAACACCATATATTTT; CDR3aa: CASSLLLTGTANTIYF
d_gene: .; v_gene: TRBV9; j_gene: TRBJ1-1; abundance: .; CDR3nt: TGTGCCAGCAGCGTAGCTCCGAGGCAGGGGAACACTGAAGCTTTCTTT; CDR3aa: CASSVAPRQGNTEAFF
d_gene: TRBD1; v_gene: TRBV7-8; j_gene: TRBJ1-2; abundance: few; CDR3nt: TGTGCCAGCAGCTTAGAGGGACAGTCCTATGGCTACACCTTC; CDR3aa: CASSLEGQSYGYTF
d_gene: .; v_gene: TRBV5-1; j_gene: TRBJ2-3; abundance: .; CDR3nt: TGCGCCAGCAGCTTGGCGGTGGATACGCAGTATTTT; CDR3aa: CASSLAVDTQYF
d_gene: TRBD1; v_gene: TRBV6-5; j_gene: TRBJ2-2; abundance: .; CDR3nt: TGTGCCAGCACTCCAGTACAGGGGCCGGGCGGGGAGCTGTTTTTT; CDR3aa: CASTPVQGPGGELFF
d_gene: TRBD1; v_gene: TRBV4-2; j_gene: TRBJ1-6; abundance: .; CDR3nt: TGTGCCAGCAGCCAAGAAGGGGACAGGGTACTTCCCCTCCACTTT; CDR3aa: CASSQEGDRVLPLHF
d_gene: .; v_gene: TRBV2; j_gene: TRBJ2-3; abundance: .; CDR3nt: TGTGCCAGCAGTGGAACGGGTACAGATACGCAGTATTTT; CDR3aa: CASSGTGTDTQYF
d_gene: TRBD2; v_gene: TRBV10-3; j_gene: TRBJ2-2; abundance: once; CDR3nt: TGTGCCACTGGACTAGCGGGGGGTCTAAAGAACACCGGGGAGCTGTTTTTT; CDR3aa: CATGLAGGLKNTGELFF
d_gene: TRBD2; v_gene: TRBV4-3; j_gene: TRBJ2-7; abundance: .; CDR3nt: TGCGCCAGCAGCCAAGATCTACTAGCGGGGACGGACCACTACGAGCAGTACTTC; CDR3aa: CASSQDLLAGTDHYEQYF
d_gene: .; v_gene: TRBV25-1; j_gene: TRBJ2-2; abundance: .; CDR3nt: TGTGCCAGCAGTGGCGGTCTGCTTGGCGGGGAGCTGTTTTTT; CDR3aa: CASSGGLLGGELFF
d_gene: .; v_gene: TRBV28; j_gene: TRBJ1-4; abundance: .; CDR3nt: TGTGCCAGCAGTTTAAAAGGGGGGGATGAAAAACTGTTTTTT; CDR3aa: CASSLKGGDEKLFF
d_gene: .; v_gene: TRBV21-1; j_gene: TRBJ2-5; abundance: .; CDR3nt: TGTGCCAGCAGCGCAAGAAGGCATGGGGCGAGAAATACGTACCAAGAGACCCAGTACTTC; CDR3aa: CASSARRHGARNTYQETQYF
d_gene: TRBD1; v_gene: TRBV7-9; j_gene: TRBJ1-1; abundance: .; CDR3nt: TGTGCCAGCAGCAACGGACAGGGTTGGGACACTGAAGCTTTCTTT; CDR3aa: CASSNGQGWDTEAFF
d_gene: TRBD2; v_gene: TRBV29-1; j_gene: TRBJ2-1; abundance: .; CDR3nt: TGCAGCCTTACTAGCGGGGTGGGTAATGAGCAGTTCTTC; CDR3aa: CSLTSGVGNEQFF
d_gene: .; v_gene: TRBV11-1; j_gene: TRBJ1-1; abundance: .; CDR3nt: TGTGCCAGCAAGCTAACTCCGAACACTGAAGCTTTCTTT; CDR3aa: CASKLTPNTEAFF
d_gene: .; v_gene: TRBV28; j_gene: TRBJ2-1; abundance: .; CDR3nt: TGTGCCAGCACCGTACTAGGGAGTTACGATCCTGAGCAGTTCTTC; CDR3aa: CASTVLGSYDPEQFF
d_gene: TRBD2; v_gene: TRBV6-5; j_gene: TRBJ2-1; abundance: .; CDR3nt: TGTGCCACCTTACAGGGACTAGCACGGATTGGGCAGTTCTTC; CDR3aa: CATLQGLARIGQFF
d_gene: .; v_gene: TRBV5-1; j_gene: TRBJ1-2; abundance: .; CDR3nt: TGCGCCAGCAGCTTGGCGGAGGGGTCGGGCTACACCTTC; CDR3aa: CASSLAEGSGYTF
d_gene: TRBD2; v_gene: TRBV5-1; j_gene: TRBJ2-7; abundance: .; CDR3nt: TGCGCCAGCAGCTTGGATGGGATGGGACTAGACTACGAGCAGTACTTC; CDR3aa: CASSLDGMGLDYEQYF
d_gene: TRBD2; v_gene: TRBV28; j_gene: TRBJ2-2; abundance: few; CDR3nt: TGTGCCAGCAGTTTACCCCTCTGGCGGGGGGATCCTTCGAACACCGGGGAGCTGTTTTTT; CDR3aa: CASSLPLWRGDPSNTGELFF
d_gene: TRBD1; v_gene: TRBV30; j_gene: TRBJ2-7; abundance: .; CDR3nt: TGTGCCTGGAGTGTACTGGGGACAGGGCGATCTTACGAGCAGTACTTC; CDR3aa: CAWSVLGTGRSYEQYF
d_gene: .; v_gene: TRBV27; j_gene: TRBJ2-1; abundance: .; CDR3nt: TGTGCCAGCAGTCTTTACAATGAGCAGTTCTTC; CDR3aa: CASSLYNEQFF
d_gene: TRBD1; v_gene: TRBV5-6; j_gene: TRBJ1-1; abundance: .; CDR3nt: TGTGCCAGCTCCCTCGGTGGGACAGCGCTTGAAGCTTTCTTT; CDR3aa: CASSLGGTALEAFF
d_gene: .; v_gene: TRBV28; j_gene: TRBJ2-1; abundance: few; CDR3nt: TGTGCCAGCAGTCACCCGGGGTCATGGTTCTTC; CDR3aa: CASSHPGSWFF
d_gene: .; v_gene: TRBV21-1; j_gene: TRBJ2-7; abundance: .; CDR3nt: TGTGCCAGCAGCAAACTTACAGGGGAACCCTACGAGCAGTACTTC; CDR3aa: CASSKLTGEPYEQYF
d_gene: TRBD1; v_gene: TRBV6-5; j_gene: TRBJ1-2; abundance: few; CDR3nt: TGTGCCAGCAGTTACTGGCAGGGGGGCGGTCACACCTTC; CDR3aa: CASSYWQGGGHTF
d_gene: .; v_gene: TRBV5-1; j_gene: TRBJ1-5; abundance: .; CDR3nt: TGCGCCAGCAGCTTGGGCAGGCGACCGTATGAGAGCAATCAGCCCCAGCATTTT; CDR3aa: CASSLGRRPYESNQPQHF
d_gene: .; v_gene: TRBV4-2; j_gene: TRBJ1-6; abundance: .; CDR3nt: TGTGCCAGCAGCCAAGGACGGCGACACAACGAGGGTTCACCCCTCCACTTT; CDR3aa: CASSQGRRHNEGSPLHF
d_gene: .; v_gene: TRBV18; j_gene: TRBJ1-6; abundance: .; CDR3nt: TGTGCCAGCTCACCAGGACAACTTAATTCACCCCTCCACTTT; CDR3aa: CASSPGQLNSPLHF
d_gene: .; v_gene: TRBV3-1/TRBV3-2; j_gene: TRBJ2-1; abundance: .; CDR3nt: TGTGCCAGCAGCGGTATAGCGCCCAATGAGCAGTTCTTC; CDR3aa: CASSGIAPNEQFF
d_gene: TRBD2; v_gene: TRBV7-2; j_gene: TRBJ2-1; abundance: .; CDR3nt: TGTGCCAGCAGACCTCCGGGACTAGCGGGAGTCAATGAGCAGTTCTTC; CDR3aa: CASRPPGLAGVNEQFF
d_gene: .; v_gene: TRBV27; j_gene: TRBJ2-3; abundance: .; CDR3nt: TGTGCCAGCAGTTTATTGGTAGCAGCTAGCACAGATACGCAGTATTTT; CDR3aa: CASSLLVAASTDTQYF
d_gene: TRBD1; v_gene: TRBV29-1; j_gene: TRBJ1-4; abundance: .; CDR3nt: TGCAGCGTTGGAGCAGGGGGCTATGAAAAACTGTTTTTT; CDR3aa: CSVGAGGYEKLFF
d_gene: TRBD2; v_gene: TRBV7-2; j_gene: TRBJ2-7; abundance: .; CDR3nt: TGTGCCAGCAGCTTAATCCTAGCGGTTTCCTACGAGCAGTACTTC; CDR3aa: CASSLILAVSYEQYF
d_gene: .; v_gene: TRBV15; j_gene: TRBJ2-7; abundance: .; CDR3nt: TGTGCCACCAGCAGAGATCGGGCGGGCTCCTACGAGCAGTACTTC; CDR3aa: CATSRDRAGSYEQYF
d_gene: .; v_gene: TRBV3-1/TRBV3-2; j_gene: TRBJ2-1; abundance: .; CDR3nt: TGTGCCAGCAGCTTAGACAGTTCCTACAATGAGCAGTTCTTC; CDR3aa: CASSLDSSYNEQFF
d_gene: .; v_gene: TRBV6-5; j_gene: TRBJ2-6; abundance: .; CDR3nt: TGTGCCAGCAGTCCACTTCGCACTGGGGCCAACGTCCTGACTTTC; CDR3aa: CASSPLRTGANVLTF
d_gene: .; v_gene: TRBV28; j_gene: TRBJ2-7; abundance: .; CDR3nt: TGTGCCAGCAGTTTTGCAGGGTCAACCTACGAGCAGTACTTC; CDR3aa: CASSFAGSTYEQYF
d_gene: .; v_gene: TRBV13; j_gene: TRBJ2-1; abundance: .; CDR3nt: TGTGCCAGCAGCTTACTTCCTACCTCGGCCTACAATGAGCAGTTCTTC; CDR3aa: CASSLLPTSAYNEQFF
d_gene: TRBD1; v_gene: TRBV28; j_gene: TRBJ2-6; abundance: .; CDR3nt: TGTGCCAGCAGGAGGACAGGGGACTACACCTCTGGGGCCAACGTCCTGACTTTC; CDR3aa: CASRRTGDYTSGANVLTF
d_gene: .; v_gene: TRBV3-1/TRBV3-2; j_gene: TRBJ2-1; abundance: .; CDR3nt: TGTGCCAGCAGCCCAGGAGGGGAGCTTCACAATGAGCAGTTCTTC; CDR3aa: CASSPGGELHNEQFF
d_gene: TRBD1; v_gene: TRBV3-1/TRBV3-2; j_gene: TRBJ1-2; abundance: .; CDR3nt: TGTGCCAGCAGCCCGGGACAGGGATATGGCTACACCTTC; CDR3aa: CASSPGQGYGYTF
d_gene: TRBD1; v_gene: TRBV6-5; j_gene: TRBJ2-7; abundance: .; CDR3nt: TGTGCCAGCAGTTACGGACAGGGCATCAACGAGCAGTACTTC; CDR3aa: CASSYGQGINEQYF
d_gene: TRBD1; v_gene: TRBV19; j_gene: TRBJ2-7; abundance: .; CDR3nt: TGTGCCAGTAGGGGACCGGGACAGGGGTACGAGCAGTACTTC; CDR3aa: CASRGPGQGYEQYF
d_gene: TRBD1; v_gene: TRBV5-1; j_gene: TRBJ2-7; abundance: .; CDR3nt: TGCGCCAGCAGCCAAGGGACAGGGAGGATATACGAGCAGTACTTC; CDR3aa: CASSQGTGRIYEQYF
d_gene: TRBD1; v_gene: TRBV19; j_gene: TRBJ1-1; abundance: .; CDR3nt: TGTGCCAGTAGCCTAGGGACAGACACTGAAGCTTTCTTT; CDR3aa: CASSLGTDTEAFF
d_gene: .; v_gene: TRBV29-1; j_gene: TRBJ1-2; abundance: .; CDR3nt: TGCAGCGTTGATGGGGAGGGGCACTACAATACCTATGGCTACACCTTC; CDR3aa: CSVDGEGHYNTYGYTF
d_gene: .; v_gene: TRBV19; j_gene: TRBJ1-1; abundance: few; CDR3nt: TGTGCCAGTAGTATAAGCACCCTCACTGAAGCTTTCTTT; CDR3aa: CASSISTLTEAFF
d_gene: .; v_gene: TRBV7-2; j_gene: TRBJ2-2; abundance: .; CDR3nt: TGTGCCAGCAGCTTAGTGGCAGCCGGGGAGCTGTTTTTT; CDR3aa: CASSLVAAGELFF